A selection of T cell receptor beta chains follows, all from one sample in a study of blood T cell repertoires in COVID-19. Here immunoSEQ multiplex PCR was the method, and the copy in TCRdb shows in-frame clones only, minus some. The data hold around 68,000 clones, with about 87% observed a single time. The sample consisted of peripheral blood. The receptors were gathered from a human donor in a cohort sampled during active COVID-19. The CDR3 runs from the conserved cysteine through the conserved F or W. The order of the fields is V gene, clone size, CDR3 protein. The listing skips clone size in some rows; elsewhere it reads once, few, many or a size class.

TRBV5-1 - CASSLAPRANTEAFF
TRBV11-3 - CASSRDTLNTEAFF
TRBV7-9 - CASSLAGLAGGRAGELFF
TRBV27 few CASSTGLYNGYTF
TRBV3-1/TRBV3-2 - CASSHTGLGGGDEQFF
TRBV7-2 - CASSLASGGAKRETQYF
TRBV2 - CASLTQGRQETQYF
TRBV28 - CASSIPRPGQGRETQYF
TRBV18 - CASSPSTFDSNQPQHF
TRBV30 - CAWSSGPGNTIYF
TRBV12-3/TRBV12-4 once CASTPDRGILGTF
TRBV19 - CASSIQLDTEAFF
TRBV5-5 - CASSLRTGTGGSGNQPQHF
TRBV28 - CASSSLNQPQHF
TRBV7-2 - CASSSGQGGNSPLHF
TRBV30 - CAWSRAGASYEQYF
TRBV6-5 - CASSLTGVAKNIQYF
TRBV6-5 - CASLPSGTNEQFF
TRBV9 - CASSVAKKAVSGNYGYTF
TRBV7-2 - CASSLFLAGPTDTQYF
TRBV29-1 - CSGLEQGTRGYTF
TRBV3-1/TRBV3-2 - CASSGLRGNTEAFF
TRBV11-2 - CASSPQGNEKLFF
TRBV27 - CASSLRQGVYNEQFF
TRBV5-4 - CASSIDRGGYNEQFF
TRBV5-4 - CAYTDRATYEQYF
TRBV2 - CAVAPGGRGGIVNGYTF
TRBV7-2 - CASSFRAGPESEQFF